This section outlines one T cell receptor (beta chain) sequence together with its context. This clone was seen a few times. Its antigen remains undetermined. No much larger clone is present one base from it, and per-base qualities are unavailable. The CDR3 regions of human TCRbeta chains were analyzed by immunosequencing. The authors' analysis ran thus. Repertoire TCRs were checked for matches against a reference library of SARS-CoV-2-specific TCRs that had been generated using the MIRA antigen-specificity platform. Breadth was defined as the fraction of unique TCRs that were SARS-CoV-2-associated, and depth was defined as the fraction of total T cells that were SARS-CoV-2-associated. Using the MIRA data, each spike-specific TCR was mapped to the spike region that the TCR reacts to and placed in a CD4 or CD8 class. Log10-transformed breadth and depth values were compared by one-way ANOVA with Sidak's multiple comparisons tests. The table was pulled from immuneACCESS by TCRdb, which kept in-frame rearrangements only. Such tables lose some clones; where checked, under half of the loss comes from unresolved V genes, and the rest has no known cause. V, J and clone size were drawn from that table, and D and trimming were deduced from the DNA. The sample table shows around 60,000 clones, and 81% are seen once. The ten largest clones add up to around 28% of the sample.

Based on the germline V gene, the CDR1 and CDR2 sequences are KGHSH and LQKENI. CDR3 length: 14 amino acids, cysteine to phenylalanine. This entry keeps only the CDR3 DNA: 42 bases, framed from base 1. Trimming takes 3 bases off V and 3 bases off J; junction bases not matched to a gene: 1. Read against the paper, the sample's time point label means: about 28 days (+/-7) after the second vaccine dose. AZD1222 recipients with second doses at about 4 weeks or about 12 weeks were pooled, because spike-specific TCR depth and breadth did not differ between schedules. The vaccinee samples were drawn from two UK trials, COV001 and COV002, one of which was a single-blind randomized controlled phase 2/3 trial testing AZD1222 (ChAdOx1 nCoV-19) in healthy adults. For TCRbeta chain sequencing, PBMC samples were collected from trial participants at day 0 and at day 28 after the second dose. This sample was included in a study of T cell responses to AZD1222 COVID-19 vaccine (dated by TCRdb to the early 2020s). Background for the entire study: A total of about 250 trial participants underwent TCR sequencing, of whom under 220 had received two doses of AZD1222 and approximately 25 had received two doses of the MenACWY control vaccine. Trial participants were enrolled into age subgroups of 18-55, 56-69 and 70-plus years, which contained 148, 28 and 57 TCR-sequenced participants, respectively. What the authors observed across the whole study: Because no day 14 peak-response samples were available, repertoires were characterized only after the peak T cell response. In the small 56-69-year group, the increase in depth fell short of significance, most likely because of low power. Participants were mostly white British and included more females than males, and it was suggested by the authors that clonal diversity may have been underestimated. The vaccine-associated CD4 TCRs covered the entire spike protein, and the dominant responses fell in regions 160-218 and 743-854. After two AZD1222 doses, spike-specific TCR breadth and depth were significantly higher than at day 0 and than in MenACWY recipients. Nearly half of unique spike-specific TCRs reportedly recognized epitopes outside regions mutated in the B.1.351 and B.1.1.7 variants. Conclusions about previously exposed vaccinees were limited because only six AZD1222 recipients were SARS-CoV-2 seropositive at baseline.

The TCR comes from an adult who received the AZD1222 COVID-19 vaccine. Sequencing was performed on peripheral blood, taken 28 days after the second AZD1222 dose. The rearranged segments are TRBV18 and TRBJ2-3, with 9 bases in between that match TRBD1. Read as DNA, the sequence is TGTGCCAGCTCACCGGGACAGGGAACAGATACGCAGTATTTT. Translated, this gives CASSPGQGTDTQYF.